These 21 T cell receptor beta chains originate from one sample sequenced in a study of human T cells and chemical hapten exposure. TCRdb processed the RACE reads anew with MiXCR; each CDR3 protein has one entry. This sample has over 85,000 distinct CDR3 sequences; over 8% occur once, and the top ten carry roughly 3.1%. The time point here: healthy volunteer bleed at 2 weeks. The starting material, unfractionated whole blood, was used for total RNA extraction. Sample: whole blood. The receptor source for this set is a female donor in good health. Some clones in this sample may be carry-over from other donors' samples.

This sequence joins TRBV27 and TRBJ2-3, with 9 positions matching TRBD2. This CDR3 has 17 residues. Trimming removed 6 bases from V and 9 bases from J; junction bases left unmatched: 19. The germline CDR1 and CDR2 sequences are MNHEY and SMNVEV (reference sequence). CDR3 region: CASRSSGRCYEHCTQYF. In DNA form, the CDR3 reads TGTGCCAGCAGGAGTAGCGGGAGATGTTATGAGCATTGCACGCAGTATTTT.

In its sample, this clonotype was seen a few times. CDR3 amino acids: CSVEQGGTNEQFF. In DNA, the CDR3 is TGCAGCGTTGAGCAGGGGGGTACGAATGAGCAGTTCTTC. The chain carries TRBV29-1 and TRBJ2-1, with D perhaps TRBD1 (7 bases). The germline CDR1 and CDR2 sequences are SQVTM and ANQGSEA. The CDR3 runs to 13 residues. Trimming cost V 3 bases and J 7 bases, with 13 bases left between them.

A few counts support this clonotype. The chain recombines TRBV28 with TRBJ1-5, with a possible D match to TRBD1 (6 bases). Between the trimmed V and J ends, which lost 1 base and 6 bases, there was a span of 16 bases. The CDR3 spans 16 residues. Per germline, CDR1 MDHEN and CDR2 SYDVKM. The CDR3 nucleotides read TGTGCCAGCAGTTTATCAGACAGGATCTGGTCTCAGCCCCAGCATTTT. Translation: CASSLSDRIWSQPQHF.

In this sample, this clonotype turned up a few times. The chain uses TRBV28 and TRBJ2-3, with unresolved D. The CDR3 is made up of 13 amino acids. Germline V gives CDR1 MDHEN, CDR2 SYDVKM. V was pared by 5 bases and J by 4 bases, with 10 bases between. The CDR3 spells CASSEVRADTQYF. The CDR3 bases are TGTGCCAGCAGTGAGGTTAGAGCAGATACGCAGTATTTT.

This clonotype came up many times. The gene calls are TRBV5-1 and TRBJ2-3, with 10 bases identical to TRBD2. CDR3 length: 16 residues. CDR1 SGHRS and CDR2 YFSETQ come from the germline V gene. J was trimmed by 0 bases and V by 5 bases; bases with no gene match: 6. CDR3 sequence (DNA): TGCGCCAGCAGTTCGGGACTAGCGACGAGCACAGATACGCAGTATTTT. As protein: CASSSGLATSTDTQYF.

Of note for this clonotype: A junction boundary mismatches the germline segment, possibly from a read error. The chain couples TRBV24-1 to TRBJ2-1, with 8 bases matching TRBD1. This CDR3 spans 15 amino acids. The germline V gene encodes CDR1 KGHDR and CDR2 SFDVKD. CDR3 in amino acids: CVTTSGGQGVNEQFF. The DNA for the CDR3 is TGTGTCACCACCTCAGGAGGACAGGGAGTCAATGAGCAGTTCTTC.

This clonotype was counted ten times or more. The CDR3 DNA is TGCAGTGCTAGAGCGAGAGGTAGGGCGGGAGGGCCGACCTACAATGAGCAGTTCTTC. Residues: CSARARGRAGGPTYNEQFF. The rearrangement uses TRBV20-1 and TRBJ2-1, with 9 bases lining up with TRBD2. CDR1 and CDR2 from the germline V gene are DFQATT and SNEGSKA (reference sequence). V lost 1 base to trimming and J lost 2 bases; unmatched junction nucleotides: 15. This CDR3 region has 19 residues.

This clonotype showed up many times. The chain couples TRBV18 to TRBJ2-6; 8 bases are shared with TRBD1. The CDR3 has 17 amino acids. Germline CDR1 KGHSH, CDR2 LQKENI. After removal of 6 bases from V and 3 bases from J, the junction contained 10 bases not matched to a gene. DNA of the CDR3: TGTGCCAGCTCGCTATACCAGGGGGCTGATGGGGCCAACGTCCTGACTTTC. Its protein is CASSLYQGADGANVLTF. Looking up the rest from reference TRBV18 and TRBJ2-6 gives the full variable domain: NAGVMQNPRHLVRRRGQEARLRCSPMKGHSHVYWYRQLPEEGLKFMVYLQKENIIDESGMPKERFSAEFPKEGPSILRIQQVVRGDSAAYFCASSLYQGADGANVLTFGAGSRLTVL.

The rearrangement joins TRBV7-2 to TRBJ1-1; D is uncertain. Between the trimmed V and J ends, which lost 2 bases and 8 bases, there was a span of 15 bases. Per the germline V gene, CDR1 is SGHTA and CDR2 is FQGNSA. CDR3 length: 14 residues. CDR3 DNA sequence: TGTGCCAGCAGCTTATTTGGTACCGGGGAAGAAGCTTTCTTT. It is translated as CASSLFGTGEEAFF.

This clonotype was counted between two and nine times. The V and J genes are TRBV7-2 and TRBJ2-1, with TRBD2 matching over 14 bases. Germline V gives CDR1 SGHTA, CDR2 FQGNSA. The junction had 9 bases not matched to a gene; V was cut back by 3 bases and J by 14 bases. The CDR3 is 15 amino acids. CDR3 DNA: TGTGCCAGCAGCTTGCCCGGGACTAGCGGGAGATCGGAGTTCTTC. Translating gives CASSLPGTSGRSEFF.

A few counts support this clonotype. The V and J genes are TRBV5-1 and TRBJ2-4; no clear D. Germline loops: CDR1 SGHRS, CDR2 YFSETQ. Between the trimmed V and J ends, which lost 0 bases and 8 bases, there was a span of 12 bases. CDR3 length: 14 residues. CDR3 region: CASSLEDRGYIQYF. The CDR3, as DNA: TGCGCCAGCAGCTTGGAAGACCGAGGATACATTCAGTACTTC. Full variable domain (remainder filled in from reference TRBV5-1 and TRBJ2-4): KAGVTQTPRYLIKTRGQQVTLSCSPISGHRSVSWYQQTPGQGLQFLFEYFSETQRNKGNFPGRFSGRQFSNSRSEMNVSTLELGDSALYLCASSLEDRGYIQYFGAGTRLSVL.

This clonotype has more than one count but fewer than ten. The chain is built from TRBV7-9 and TRBJ2-5; 11 bases fit TRBD2. J lost 3 bases, V lost 5 bases, and 8 bases had no gene match. CDR1 is SEHNR, CDR2 FQNEAQ, per germline (reference sequence). This CDR3 region has 16 residues. The CDR3 here is CASSLLAGGLEETQYF. The DNA for the CDR3 is TGTGCCAGCAGCCTTTTAGCGGGAGGGTTAGAAGAGACCCAGTACTTC.

This clonotype has more than one count but fewer than ten. The chain recombines TRBV2 with TRBJ1-5; D is ambiguous. The germline V and J ends were trimmed by 0 bases and 5 bases, with 17 bases remaining between them. The CDR3 extends over 17 amino acids. Germline V gives CDR1 SNHLY, CDR2 FYNNEI. CDR3 amino acids: CASSEAVRRVQHQPQHF. The CDR3 DNA sequence: TGTGCCAGCAGTGAAGCGGTAAGGAGAGTCCAACATCAGCCCCAGCATTTT.

The CDR3 here is CASSYRGLRQSSYNSPLHF. DNA of the CDR3: TGTGCCAGCAGTTACAGGGGGCTTAGACAGAGCTCCTATAATTCACCCCTCCACTTT. This chain uses TRBV6-5 with TRBJ1-6; 7 bases are shared with TRBD1. Germline trimming cut 2 bases from V and 0 bases from J; bases unmatched to any gene: 10. The germline V gene encodes CDR1 MNHEY and CDR2 SVGAGI. There are 19 residues in the CDR3.

This clonotype was seen at least ten times. The chain joins TRBV12-3 or TRBV12-4 to TRBJ1-5, with 7 bases matching TRBD1. Losses at the gene ends were 3 bases for V and 2 bases for J; bases not matched to a gene: 4. CDR3 length: 15 amino acids. The CDR3 here is CASSFRTGGNQPQHF. The CDR3, as DNA: TGTGCCAGCAGTTTCCGTACAGGGGGCAATCAGCCCCAGCATTTT.

This clonotype was observed at least ten times. V gene TRBV2 combines with J gene TRBJ2-2; D gene uncertain. Germline values: CDR1 SNHLY, CDR2 FYNNEI. The CDR3 spans 12 residues. Between the trimmed V and J ends, which lost 4 bases and 9 bases, there was a span of 9 bases. The CDR3 is CASSVGRRELFF. The DNA of the CDR3 is TGTGCCAGCAGTGTTGGTCGCCGGGAGCTGTTTTTT.

This clonotype was counted only a few times. The chain links TRBV24-1 to TRBJ1-5; 10 bases agree with TRBD1. Germline trimming cut 12 bases from V and 6 bases from J; bases unmatched to any gene: 10. Germline CDR1 reads KGHDR; CDR2 reads SFDVKD. CDR3 size: 14 residues. CDR3 region: CAVSGTGAVQPQHF. DNA for the CDR3: TGTGCCGTCTCCGGGACAGGGGCGGTTCAGCCCCAGCATTTT.

This clonotype was observed many times. The chain links TRBV12-3 or TRBV12-4 to TRBJ2-3, with 7 bases matching TRBD1. The CDR3 contains 14 residues. V gave up 5 bases and J gave up 4 bases; unmatched junction bases: 6. The CDR3 sequence: CASSPRQGADTQYF. In DNA, the CDR3 is TGTGCCAGCAGTCCAAGACAGGGAGCAGATACGCAGTATTTT.

This clonotype was counted at least ten times. This rearrangement joins TRBV27 to TRBJ2-3, with D possibly being TRBD1 or TRBD2 (5 bases each). Germline V gene lookup returns CDR1 MNHEY and CDR2 SMNVEV (reference sequence). The CDR3 extends over 15 amino acids. V lost 6 bases and J 2 bases, leaving 15 bases between the germline ends. DNA for the CDR3: TGTGCCAGCAGCCCGGGACGCCCCCTCACAGATACGCAGTATTTT. It yields the protein CASSPGRPLTDTQYF.

The sample holds many counts of this clonotype. The rearrangement links TRBV25-1 to TRBJ2-7; 9 bases align to TRBD1. The CDR3 extends over 16 amino acids. CDR1 and CDR2 from the germline V gene are MGHDK and SYGVNS. Trimming at V came to 3 bases and at J to 5 bases, leaving 11 bases not matched to a gene. The chain's CDR3 is CASSELTGTGTDEQYF. In DNA, the CDR3 is TGTGCCAGCAGTGAGTTAACCGGGACAGGGACCGACGAGCAGTACTTC.

The CDR3 is CASSGTGTGASPLHF. The CDR3 DNA is TGTGCCAGCAGTGGGACCGGGACAGGGGCTTCACCCCTCCACTTT. The rearrangement links TRBV6-1 to TRBJ1-6; 10 bases fit TRBD1. This CDR3 spans 15 amino acids. With 4 bases clipped from V and 9 bases from J, the junction kept 6 bases outside the gene matches. Germline lookup yields CDR1 MNHNS and CDR2 SASEGT.